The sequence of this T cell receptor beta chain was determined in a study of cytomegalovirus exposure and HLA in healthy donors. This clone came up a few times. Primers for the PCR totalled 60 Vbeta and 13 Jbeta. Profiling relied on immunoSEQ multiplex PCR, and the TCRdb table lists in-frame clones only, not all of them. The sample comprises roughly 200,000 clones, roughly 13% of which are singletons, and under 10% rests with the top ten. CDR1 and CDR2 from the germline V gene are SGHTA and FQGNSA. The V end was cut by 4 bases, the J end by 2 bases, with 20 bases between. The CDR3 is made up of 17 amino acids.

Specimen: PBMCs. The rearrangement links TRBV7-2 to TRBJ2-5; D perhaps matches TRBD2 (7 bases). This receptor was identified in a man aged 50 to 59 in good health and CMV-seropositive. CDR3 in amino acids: CASSSYSRGRIQETQYF. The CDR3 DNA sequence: TGTGCCAGCAGCTCCTATTCGCGGGGGCGGATTCAAGAGACCCAGTACTTC.